This T cell receptor beta chain was profiled in a study of blood T cells in healthy people across ages (dated by TCRdb to 2013 to 2016). A note on the overall study: Template switching captured roughly one uniquely barcoded TCR beta cDNA molecule per two T cells in model experiments. The study measured age-related changes in TCR beta repertoire diversity using deep sequencing normalized with unique cDNA molecular identifiers. Two additional independent replicas of 1 million unique cDNA reads from the same blood draw were analyzed for two donors (one aged 18 to 30 and one aged 80 or older). Four age groups were formed from the donors: young (average approximately 17 years), middle-aged (approximately 40), aged (around 62) and long-lived (less than 85).

The library was generated by 5' RACE. Sequencer: Illumina HiSeq 2500. A second PCR of 7 to 11 cycles was performed with a sample-barcoded 5' primer and a J-beta primer mix. A template-switch 5' adaptor carrying 12 random nucleotides introduced a unique molecular identifier onto each TCR beta cDNA molecule. Each sample yielded at least 2.5 million CDR3-containing paired-end reads. All of the RNA was converted into first-strand cDNA using the Mint cDNA synthesis kit, with a TRBC-specific oligonucleotide serving as the primer. After uracil-DNA glycosylase treatment, a first 18-cycle PCR used universal primers M1SS and BC2_uni_R on all cDNA. Per the source publication's procedure: For normalization, 1 million high-quality reads, each with a distinct molecular identifier, were randomly selected from each sample. Instead of being binned into consensus sequences, reads that shared molecular identifiers were thrown out. MiTCR, with a Q25 quality threshold and the strictest error-elimination algorithm, was used for CDR3 identification, clonotype clustering and error correction. A nonparametric unseen species model using Euler transformation provided a lower-bound estimate of total TCR beta diversity. TCRdb redid the processing of the public reads, applying fastp at Q25 and MiXCR, and retained in-frame beta chains. Rows are combined by CDR3 protein, so each entry shows the most common genes and DNA. The V and J calls follow TCRdb's processing rather than the paper's. The sample records about 570,000 distinct CDR3 sequences, about 28% of which are singletons. The ten largest clones add up to approximately 3.6% of the sample.

At the junction V is shortened by 3 bases and J by 3 bases; bases outside the gene matches: 9. Including cysteine and phenylalanine, the CDR3 has 16 amino acids. The read is trimmed to its CDR3 DNA, 48 bases read in frame from base 1. The CDR1 and CDR2 encoded by the germline V gene are WSHSY and SAAADI. In regard to this clonotype: Its binding antigen is unknown. No much larger clone exists at a distance of one base, and base qualities are not known.

Findings and caveats that apply to the study as a whole: Compared with the aged group, more naive CD4+ T cells, fewer expanded clones and increased TCR diversity were shown by the long-lived group, suggesting age selection. There was a strong correlation between observed TCR beta diversity and the percentage of naive T cells measured by flow cytometry. Conclusive comparison of naive and antigen-experienced compartments was prevented by the profiling of bulk unsorted PBMCs. As age increased, observed TCR beta diversity per million T cells dropped in a roughly linear way, and a significant reduction was already evident by age 40. Donor CMV infection status was unknown, potentially confounding age-related changes in expanded clonotypes. Estimates of total diversity based on one million sequenced T cells were considered lower bounds and underestimates.

The donors were roughly 39 Caucasian individuals from Russia, aged 6 to 90 years, who were systemically healthy. Around 10 milliliters of peripheral blood were drawn from each donor into EDTA-treated Vacutainer tubes. Ficoll-Paque density-gradient centrifugation was used to isolate PBMCs, with at least 6 million per sample. Trizol reagent was used to extract total RNA from the PBMCs, yielding at least 5 micrograms per sample. For every donor, an aliquot of PBMCs went through flow cytometry to measure the percentages of naive CD45RAhigh/CD27high T cells. These same records also appear under a second study, on T cells of mothers and their children. From the second report: Nine systemically healthy Caucasian individuals served as donors, namely three mothers together with their six children. cDNA synthesis consumed the entire amount of extracted RNA, loaded at 1.5 ug RNA in each 15 ul reaction. In the second PCR, the M1S primer introduced both the sample barcodes and 2-4 random nucleotides. Over 10 million TCR beta CDR3 reads came from each mother, compared with some 3.1 million reads from each child. TCR recombination output is similarly shaped by thymic selection in related and unrelated pairs, with a minor effect exerted by inherited differences. Related mother-child pairs always showed normalized repertoire overlap that was slightly higher than in unrelated mother-child pairs, though the difference was never significant. With a sensitivity of approximately 100 clones per million clonotypes, no persistent microchimeric T cell clones were detected. The study used deep NGS to compare TCR beta repertoires of mothers and children, seeking features distinguishing related mother-child pairs from unrelated individuals. Mothers averaged about 37 +/- 4 years of age and children averaged approximately 11 +/- 4 years. After adapters were ligated using NEBNext reagents, the libraries underwent 100+100 nt paired-end sequencing on an Illumina HiSeq 2000. To prevent cross-contamination, the mother and child libraries were prepared one month apart and sequenced in separate runs. For each donor, between about 450,000 and 2,300,000 distinct TCR beta clonotypes were identified. Naive TCR beta clonotypes were estimated from low-frequency clonotypes matched to each donor's FACS-determined naive share, without sorting.

This receptor was taken from a boy between 2 and 15 years old in good health. The sequence is built from TRBV10-2 and TRBJ2-7; 9 middle bases align to TRBD1. The sequenced material came from blood. The CDR3 reads CASSDPRDRAFYEQYF. The DNA sequence is TGCGCCAGCAGTGACCCCCGGGACAGGGCGTTCTACGAGCAGTACTTC.